The 4 T cell receptor beta chains below come from one sample, sequenced in a study of CXCR3-negative and CXCR3-positive naive CD8 T cells. 5' RACE that incorporated UMI labels was used to prepare the TRB cDNA libraries. TCRdb re-called the 5' RACE reads, yielding one record per CDR3 amino acid sequence without DNA. The sample has about 23,000 distinct CDR3 sequences, and its top ten clones hold approximately 4.1%. Sequencing was carried out using naive CXCR3- CD8+ T cells from blood. Subset of the sample: CD45RO-CCR7+CD27+CD95- naive CD8+ T cells lacking CXCR3 (TNR3-). The receptors here all came from a human donor in good health. Some clones in this sample may be carry-over from other donors' samples.

The chain couples TRBV11-3 to TRBJ2-2; TCRdb returns TRBD1, unconfirmable since there is no DNA. Per the germline V gene, CDR1 is SGHNT and CDR2 is YENEEA. The CDR3 loop spans 17 amino acids. This chain's CDR3 is CASSLDKLQGSTGELFF.

The chain joins TRBV19 to TRBJ2-7; TCRdb's D call, TRBD1, is unchecked because there is no DNA. CDR1 and CDR2 (germline): LNHDA, SQIVND (reference sequence). The length of the CDR3 is 14 residues. CDR3 sequence reads: CASSPGHLSYEQYF.

This rearrangement joins TRBV4-1 to TRBJ2-7; TCRdb outputs TRBD2, but without DNA this stays unchecked. This CDR3 comprises 13 residues. The germline V gene has CDR1 MGHRA and CDR2 YSYEKL. The CDR3 loop reads CASSPGLPYEQYF.

The V call is TRBV28, the J call TRBJ2-5; TCRdb selects TRBD1, and the lack of DNA leaves this call unchecked. CDR1 and CDR2 from the germline V gene are MDHEN and SYDVKM. The CDR3 loop spans 16 amino acids. CDR3 sequence reads: CASSLGVGTVWETQYF.